This entry describes one T cell receptor (beta chain). Its antigen is currently unknown. This entry comes from a study of blood T cells in healthy people across ages. Study conclusions and caveats: The authors considered diversity estimates from one million T cells to be underestimates.

A sample-barcoded 5' primer and a J-beta primer mix were used in a second PCR of about 6 to 11 cycles. MiXCR, applied by TCRdb to the 5' RACE reads, yields one record per CDR3 protein. The profile shows fewer than 2,000,000 distinct CDR3 sequences, almost 35% of them singletons. The CDR3 sequence is 17 residues long. Losses at the gene ends were 7 bases for V and 3 bases for J; bases not matched to a gene: 8. Looked up from germline, CDR1 is SEHNR and CDR2 is FQNEAQ (reference sequence). Healthy Caucasians from Russia aged roughly 6 to 95 served as donors. V is TRBV7-9 and J is TRBJ2-1, with 14 bases fitting TRBD2. The origin of this receptor is a woman aged 30 to 39 in good health. The sequenced sample consisted of blood. The CDR3 DNA follows: TGTGCCAGCACCTCCGGGACTAGCGGGGGCCACTACAATGAGCAGTTCTTC. It specifies CASTSGTSGGHYNEQFF.